Only one count was recorded for the clone carrying this TCR beta chain. The antigen remains undetermined. Profiled with immunoSEQ multiplex PCR; TCRdb holds only in-frame clones, not every one. Of 64,000 or so clones listed, roughly nine tenths are singletons. The data derive from a study of T cells in localized non-small cell lung cancer. Study-wide results and caveats: Uninvolved adjacent lung had higher T cell clonality than tumor and all other tissues.

The germline CDR1 and CDR2 sequences are MNHEY and SVGAGI. Trimming took off 6 bases at V and 5 bases at J, with 17 bases between the two ends. This CDR3 is 15 amino acids long. The clonotype originates from a woman aged 40-70 years with stage I lung adenocarcinoma. The specimen was peripheral blood, collected before any cancer treatment. This chain links TRBV6-5 with TRBJ2-1; TRBD1 is a possible D gene (5 bases). The CDR3 spells CASRTQGFGNNEQFF. DNA for the CDR3: TGTGCCAGCAGAACTCAGGGTTTTGGGAACAATGAGCAGTTCTTC.